Below, 7 T cell receptor beta chains from the same sample are listed, as sequenced in a study of Ad26.COV2.S vaccination and SARS-CoV-2 variants (dated by TCRdb to the early 2020s). The treatment or condition tag for this specimen amounts to: roughly 19 received Ad26.COV2.S at low or high dose, single or two shots; 5 received placebo; per-sample allocation not given. Repertoires of vaccine and placebo recipients were sequenced from samples taken on day 63 after the first injection. Libraries were made using the immunoSEQ multiplex PCR assay. TCRdb mirrors the immuneACCESS table, restricted to in-frame sequences. Some clones are absent from its copies; in checked studies, under half trace to an unresolved V gene, and the reason for the others is unknown. Recorded for this sample are 330,000 or so clones; approximately 87% of them occurred a single time. The ten largest clones capture around 5.5% of the sample.

The material was peripheral blood, obtained in a trial of Ad26.COV2.S vaccine versus placebo. These receptors all stem from a person between 18 and 60 years old who received the Ad26.COV2.S COVID-19 vaccine or a placebo.

The J gene is TRBJ1-1, the V gene TRBV13; 11 nucleotides agree with TRBD1. Germline CDR1 reads PRHDT; CDR2 reads FYEKMQ (reference sequence). The CDR3 totals 15 residues. Losses at the gene ends were 6 bases for V and 6 bases for J; bases not matched to a gene: 9. The CDR3 protein is CASSLGRGQGAEAFF. CDR3 sequence (DNA): TGTGCCAGCAGTCTGGGCCGGGGACAGGGGGCTGAAGCTTTCTTT.

The chain uses TRBV29-1 and TRBJ1-2; no clear D. Between the trimmed V and J ends, which lost 4 bases and 6 bases, there was a span of 6 bases. The germline V gene has CDR1 SQVTM and CDR2 ANQGSEA. The CDR3 is made up of 10 amino acids. The CDR3 region is CSVVGDGYTF. The DNA of the CDR3 is TGCAGCGTTGTTGGGGATGGCTACACCTTC.

This chain joins TRBV18 and TRBJ2-5; TRBD2 matches at 8 bases. This CDR3 comprises 18 residues. Trimming took 0 bases from V and 5 from J; bases not matched to a gene: 14. Germline V gives CDR1 KGHSH, CDR2 LQKENI. CDR3 region: CASSPPLAGGSRAETQYF. CDR3 bases: TGTGCCAGCTCACCACCACTGGCGGGAGGATCGAGAGCGGAGACCCAGTACTTC.

This clone was found once. The gene calls are TRBV27 and TRBJ2-3, with D perhaps TRBD2 (5 bases). V lost 6 bases to trimming and J lost 0 bases, with 10 bases between them. Germline V CDR1 and CDR2: MNHEY, SMNVEV (reference sequence). The CDR3 runs 14 residues. CDR3 in amino acids: CASRGGLSTDTQYF. Written as DNA, the CDR3 is TGTGCCAGCAGAGGAGGACTCAGCACAGATACGCAGTATTTT.

This chain joins TRBV27 and TRBJ2-7; no firm D call. Germline CDR1 is MNHEY and CDR2 is SMNVEV (reference sequence). The ends were cut back, 5 bases at V and 4 bases at J, with 18 bases in the middle. This CDR3 region has 15 residues. CDR3 DNA: TGTGCCAGCAGTCCTTTCTCGGCAGACACTTACGAGCAGTACTTC. Translation: CASSPFSADTYEQYF.

This clone occurred once. The chain employs TRBV2 and TRBJ1-1, with D unclear. Germline lookup yields CDR1 SNHLY and CDR2 FYNNEI. The CDR3 extends over 13 amino acids. The ends were cut back, 2 bases at V and 1 base at J, with 5 bases in the middle. The CDR3 loop reads CASSEYKNTEAFF. DNA for the CDR3: TGTGCCAGCAGTGAATACAAGAACACTGAAGCTTTCTTT. Drawing the rest from reference TRBV2 and TRBJ1-1, the complete variable domain is EPEVTQTPSHQVTQMGQEVILRCVPISNHLYFYWYRQILGQKVEFLVSFYNNEISEKSEIFDDQFSVERPDGSNFTLKIRSTKLEDSAMYFCASSEYKNTEAFFGQGTRLTVV.

V is TRBV18 and J is TRBJ1-2, with unresolved D. CDR1 is KGHSH, CDR2 LQKENI, per germline. V lost 3 bases and J lost 2, with 7 bases in between. The CDR3 is 13 residues long. For the CDR3, the DNA is TGTGCCAGCTCACCCGGAGAAAACTATGGCTACACCTTC. Its protein is CASSPGENYGYTF.